This entry lists 27 T cell receptor beta chains sequenced from one sample in a study of lymphopenia after photon versus proton radiotherapy. Here immunoSEQ multiplex PCR was the method, and the copy in TCRdb shows in-frame clones only, minus some. The sample lists about 70,000 clones, about nine tenths occurring once. Sample: peripheral blood, taken from a patient treated with photon-based radiotherapy. These receptors came from a woman aged 40 to 55 with cholangiocarcinoma.

V usage is TRBV19 and J usage is TRBJ2-3; 9 positions match TRBD2. Germline loops: CDR1 LNHDA, CDR2 SQIVND (reference sequence). V was clipped by 4 bases and J by 4 bases; unmatched bases: 6. The CDR3 has 15 residues. CDR3 loop: CASSRIAGAADTQYF. The CDR3 region has the DNA TGTGCCAGTAGTAGAATAGCGGGAGCGGCAGATACGCAGTATTTT.

This chain joins TRBV4-2 and TRBJ2-1; 10 bases fit TRBD2. The V segment lost 4 bases and the J segment 2 bases; nucleotides outside the gene matches: 5. The CDR3 extends over 16 amino acids. Germline CDR1 reads LGHNA; CDR2 reads YNFKEQ. The CDR3 coding sequence is TGTGCCAGCAGCCTAAGAGCGGGAGGGGCCTACAATGAGCAGTTCTTC. Its translation: CASSLRAGGAYNEQFF.

The V call is TRBV11-3, the J call TRBJ1-1, with unresolved D. The germline V gene has CDR1 SGHNT and CDR2 YENEEA. There are 14 residues in the CDR3. V lost 4 bases to trimming and J lost 7 bases, with 16 bases between them. In nucleotides, the CDR3 is TGTGCCAGCAGCTCGTTTCCCAGGCATGATGAAGCTTTCTTT. Translating gives CASSSFPRHDEAFF. Full variable domain (outside the CDR3, taken from reference TRBV11-3 and TRBJ1-1): EAGVVQSPRYKIIEKKQPVAFWCNPISGHNTLYWYLQNLGQGPELLIRYENEEAVDDSQLPKDRFSAERLKGVDSTLKIQPAELGDSAVYLCASSSFPRHDEAFFGQGTRLTVV.

The J gene is TRBJ1-4, the V gene TRBV11-2, with a tentative D call TRBD1 (5 bases). The germline V gene has CDR1 SGHAT and CDR2 FQNNGV. Trimming stripped 1 base from V and 4 bases from J, with 7 bases between. This CDR3 is 14 amino acids long. The CDR3 DNA sequence: TGTGCCAGCAGCTTAGGACAGAGTAATGAAAAACTGTTTTTT. Amino acids: CASSLGQSNEKLFF.

V is TRBV18 and J is TRBJ2-3; no reliable D call. Looked up from germline, CDR1 is KGHSH and CDR2 is LQKENI. V lost 6 bases and J 2 bases, leaving 6 bases between the germline ends. The CDR3 has 12 amino acids. The DNA for the CDR3 is TGTGCCAGCTCGGACCTCACAGATACGCAGTATTTT. Amino acid sequence: CASSDLTDTQYF. The full variable domain, in which reference TRBV18 and TRBJ2-3 provide the parts outside the CDR3, is NAGVMQNPRHLVRRRGQEARLRCSPMKGHSHVYWYRQLPEEGLKFMVYLQKENIIDESGMPKERFSAEFPKEGPSILRIQQVVRGDSAAYFCASSDLTDTQYFGPGTRLTVL.

Points on this clone: With a much larger clone just one base away, this may be a read error. V usage is TRBV13 and J usage is TRBJ1-1, with a possible D match to TRBD1 (5 bases). Germline-derived CDR1 and CDR2 are PRHDT and FYEKMQ (reference sequence). Trimming removed 5 bases at V and 1 base at J, with 11 bases between. The CDR3 is made up of 14 amino acids. The CDR3 protein is CASSTGTGNTEAFF. In nucleotides, the CDR3 is TGTGCCAGCAGCACCGGGACGGGGAACACTGAAGCTTTCTTT.

This chain connects TRBV10-2 to TRBJ1-1; tentatively, D is TRBD1 (6 bases). Germline V lookup: CDR1 WSHSY, CDR2 SAAADI. The V end was cut by 7 bases, the J end by 0 bases, with 12 bases between. The CDR3 length is 14 residues. The CDR3 spells CASTLTGVNTEAFF. In DNA, the CDR3 is TGCGCCAGCACCCTGACAGGAGTGAACACTGAAGCTTTCTTT.

The chain uses TRBV4-1 and TRBJ2-2, with 16 bases matching TRBD2. The CDR3 is 18 residues long. Germline V gene sequence: CDR1 MGHRA, CDR2 YSYEKL. J was trimmed by 7 bases and V by 4 bases; bases with no gene match: 9. The CDR3 region is CASSPTGTSGGAGGELFF. As DNA, the CDR3 is TGCGCCAGCAGCCCTACCGGGACTAGCGGGGGGGCCGGCGGGGAGCTGTTTTTT.

This clone was seen once. As DNA, the CDR3 is TGTGCCAGCAGCCCGGGACAGGGGGCGTCACTGCAGCAGTACTTC. Protein sequence: CASSPGQGASLQQYF. The genes are TRBV7-8 and TRBJ2-7; 12 bases map to TRBD1. CDR1 SGHVS and CDR2 FQNEAQ come from the germline V gene. The V segment lost 5 bases and the J segment 8 bases; nucleotides outside the gene matches: 10. The CDR3 runs to 15 residues.

The V call is TRBV4-1, the J call TRBJ2-3; no clear D gene. V was trimmed by 1 base and J by 3 bases, leaving 11 bases between them. This CDR3 spans 15 amino acids. The germline gives CDR1 MGHRA, CDR2 YSYEKL. DNA of the CDR3: TGCGCCAGCAGCCAAGGGGCCTTGGGGACAGATACGCAGTATTTT. Translated: CASSQGALGTDTQYF.

This chain links TRBV5-1 with TRBJ1-1, with D possibly being TRBD1 (5 bases). The length of the CDR3 is 11 residues. Trimming removed 5 bases at V and 5 bases at J, with 7 bases between. The germline CDR1 and CDR2 sequences are SGHRS and YFSETQ. The CDR3 DNA sequence: TGCGCCAGCAGGGACACAACTGAAGCTTTCTTT. Its translation is CASRDTTEAFF.

The chain couples TRBV5-4 to TRBJ1-2; 7 bases fit TRBD1. The germline CDR1 and CDR2 sequences are SGHNT and YYREEE (reference sequence). V gave up 4 bases and J gave up 8 bases; unmatched junction bases: 14. This CDR3 has 15 residues. CDR3 nucleotides: TGTGCCAGCAGCCCCAGGACAGGATCGGTAGGAGGCTACACCTTC. This encodes CASSPRTGSVGGYTF.

The chain is built from TRBV15 and TRBJ1-1; 7 bases align to TRBD1. Per germline, CDR1 LNHNV and CDR2 YYDKDF (reference sequence). The CDR3 consists of 19 residues. Unmatched junction bases numbered 15, after V lost 1 base and J lost 1 base. CDR3 in amino acids: CATSRGNVGGQRTNTEAFF. CDR3 DNA: TGTGCCACCAGCAGAGGGAATGTAGGGGGACAGAGGACGAACACTGAAGCTTTCTTT.

The genes are TRBV28 and TRBJ1-4; D gene unclear. CDR3 size: 12 residues. Trimming removed 3 bases from V and 4 bases from J, with 3 bases in between. CDR1 and CDR2 from the germline V gene are MDHEN and SYDVKM. In DNA, the CDR3 is TGTGCCAGCAGTTTCAATAATGAAAAACTGTTTTTT. Translating it yields CASSFNNEKLFF.

The chain links TRBV2 to TRBJ1-4; D is possibly TRBD1 (5 bases). CDR1 and CDR2 from the germline V gene are SNHLY and FYNNEI. V was pared by 7 bases and J by 8 bases, with 20 bases between. This CDR3 contains 15 residues. This CDR3 is CASTGRQRNIEKLFF. CDR3 bases: TGTGCCAGCACCGGGAGACAGAGGAATATCGAAAAACTGTTTTTT.

The chain joins TRBV2 to TRBJ2-7, with TRBD2 matching over 9 bases. The germline V gene encodes CDR1 SNHLY and CDR2 FYNNEI. The CDR3 has 16 residues. The V segment lost 7 bases and the J segment 3 bases; nucleotides outside the gene matches: 13. CDR3 region: CASKGSGSGSLYEQYF. Here the CDR3 DNA reads TGTGCCAGCAAGGGTAGCGGGAGCGGGTCTCTCTACGAGCAGTACTTC.

The CDR3 sequence is CASCPPRETQYF. CDR3 sequence (DNA): TGTGCCAGCTGCCCCCCCCGGGAGACCCAGTACTTC. The chain recombines TRBV18 with TRBJ2-5, with D hard to call. This CDR3 is built from 12 residues. The V gene lost 7 bases and the J gene lost 5 bases, with 11 bases spanning the gap. Germline CDR1 is KGHSH and CDR2 is LQKENI.

This rearrangement joins TRBV7-3 to TRBJ2-3; D remains unclear. The V gene's germline CDR1 is SGHTA and CDR2 FQGTGA. Trimming shortened V by 2 bases and J by 2 bases, and 11 bases separated the two germline ends. The CDR3 consists of 15 residues. The CDR3 region has the DNA TGTGCCAGCAGCTTACAGGCCTCCTCCACAGATACGCAGTATTTT. Protein: CASSLQASSTDTQYF.

V usage is TRBV23-1 and J usage is TRBJ2-7; D gene unclear. TRBV23-1 is identified as an open reading frame with a role that is uncertain. The CDR3 is made up of 12 amino acids. V lost 8 bases and J lost 2, with 10 bases in between. CDR3 residues: CASSTPTYEQYF. In DNA, the CDR3 is TGCGCCAGCTCGACACCGACCTACGAGCAGTACTTC.

This chain links TRBV27 with TRBJ1-1; weak D call: TRBD1 (5 bases). CDR3 length: 12 residues. Germline CDR1 is MNHEY and CDR2 is SMNVEV (reference sequence). The V end was cut by 4 bases, the J end by 9 bases, with 12 bases between. In DNA form, the CDR3 reads TGTGCCAGCAGTTCGGGGGGACCCAAAGCTTTCTTT. It encodes CASSSGGPKAFF.

The chain uses TRBV7-2 and TRBJ2-7; 16 positions agree with TRBD2. The V gene end was trimmed by 5 bases and the J gene end by 6 bases; junction bases not matched to a gene: 7. The CDR3 contains 16 residues. The germline gives CDR1 SGHTA, CDR2 FQGNSA. The CDR3 is CASSKGLAGGKGEQYF. CDR3 sequence (DNA): TGTGCCAGCAGCAAGGGACTAGCGGGAGGGAAGGGCGAGCAGTACTTC.

The rearrangement links TRBV7-2 to TRBJ2-4; no definite D call. The ends were cut back, 1 base at V and 0 bases at J, with 10 bases in the middle. This CDR3 spans 16 amino acids. Germline CDR1 and CDR2: SGHTA and FQGNSA. CDR3 sequence (DNA): TGTGCCAGCAGCTTAGGCAGAGACTTAGCCAAAAACATTCAGTACTTC. Encoded protein: CASSLGRDLAKNIQYF.

The rearrangement uses TRBV2 and TRBJ2-7; 7 nucleotides match TRBD2. V was pared by 6 bases and J by 5 bases, with 13 bases of the junction left unmatched. This CDR3 has 15 residues. Germline V gene data show CDR1 as SNHLY and CDR2 as FYNNEI. The CDR3 DNA follows: TGTGCCAGCAGCCAACCGAGCGGGACCCTTCACGAGCAGTACTTC. Amino acids: CASSQPSGTLHEQYF.

On this clone itself: A much larger clone sits a single nucleotide away, making a read error possible. The V gene is TRBV7-2, the J gene TRBJ1-5, with no clear D. The germline gives CDR1 SGHTA, CDR2 FQGNSA. This CDR3 region has 13 residues. The V end was cut by 5 bases, the J end by 3 bases, with 8 bases between. CDR3 loop: CASSPGFNQPQHF. The CDR3 DNA follows: TGTGCCAGCAGCCCAGGTTTCAATCAGCCCCAGCATTTT.

The chain couples TRBV9 to TRBJ2-7; TRBD1 or TRBD2 may be the D gene (6 bases each). CDR1 SGDLS and CDR2 YYNGEE come from the germline V gene. With 4 bases removed from V and 2 bases from J, the gap between germline ends came to 16 bases. The CDR3 has 15 amino acids. The CDR3 DNA reads as TGTGCCAGCAGCCCCGACGGGGGCAGGGCCTACGAGCAGTACTTC. Translated: CASSPDGGRAYEQYF. The whole variable domain, filled in from reference TRBV9 and TRBJ2-7, reads DSGVTQTPKHLITATGQRVTLRCSPRSGDLSVYWYQQSLDQGLQFLIQYYNGEERAKGNILERFSAQQFPDLHSELNLSSLELGDSALYFCASSPDGGRAYEQYFGPGTRLTVT.

The chain recombines TRBV7-6 with TRBJ1-3; D is undetermined. The germline V and J ends were trimmed by 5 bases and 0 bases, with 8 bases remaining between them. In germline, CDR1 is SGHVS, CDR2 FNYEAQ. This CDR3 spans 14 amino acids. Here the CDR3 reads CASSPMGSGNTIYF. For the CDR3, the DNA is TGTGCCAGCAGCCCCATGGGCTCTGGAAACACCATATATTTT.

The CDR3 loop reads CASSGDFAYEQYF. The CDR3 region has the DNA TGTGCCAGCAGCGGGGACTTCGCCTACGAGCAGTACTTC. The rearrangement links TRBV5-6 to TRBJ2-7; tentatively, D is TRBD2 (6 bases). CDR1 and CDR2 from the germline V gene are SGHDT and YYEEEE. V lost 4 bases and J lost 2, with 10 bases in between. CDR3 size: 13 residues.